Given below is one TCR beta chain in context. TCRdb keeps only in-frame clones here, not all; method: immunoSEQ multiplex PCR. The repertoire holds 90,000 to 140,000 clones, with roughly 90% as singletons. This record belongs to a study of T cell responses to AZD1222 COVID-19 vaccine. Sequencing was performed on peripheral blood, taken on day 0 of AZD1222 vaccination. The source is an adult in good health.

CDR3 in DNA: TGTGCCAGCGGGGCGTGGGGGGCCCACTATGGCTACACCTTC. This translates into CASGAWGAHYGYTF. The V and J genes are TRBV27 and TRBJ1-2; maybe TRBD1 (6 bases). Germline V gene lookup returns CDR1 MNHEY and CDR2 SMNVEV (reference sequence). V was trimmed by 8 bases and J by 3 bases, leaving 16 bases between them. This CDR3 comprises 14 residues.